These 30 T cell receptor beta chains were all obtained from the same sample, sequenced in a study of T cells after yellow fever vaccination (dated by TCRdb to between 2018 and 2021). Libraries came from 5' RACE. The sequencer was an Illumina NovaSeq 6000. TCRdb applied fastp at Q25 and MiXCR to the public reads, then kept only in-frame beta chains. Rows merge per CDR3 protein into single entries with the most common DNA and genes. Within this sample are just over 250,000 distinct CDR3 sequences, with 5.2% of them counted one time only. Around 3.5% of the sample belongs to the ten largest clones. This sample's treatment or condition label indicates: live attenuated yellow fever vaccine strain. This specimen consisted of CD4+ T cells sorted from PBMCs, obtained on the day of the yellow fever booster vaccination. The receptors derive from a man between 18 and 29 years old who received the YFV17D yellow fever vaccine.

The chain joins TRBV20-1 to TRBJ1-1, with D perhaps TRBD1 (6 bases). Trimming removed 3 bases at V and 4 bases at J, with 12 bases between. Germline CDR1 and CDR2: DFQATT and SNEGSKA (reference sequence). The CDR3 covers 13 residues. This CDR3 reads CSARVQGGTEAFF. CDR3 nucleotide sequence: TGCAGTGCTAGGGTACAGGGAGGCACTGAAGCTTTCTTT.

This chain joins TRBV7-9 and TRBJ1-4, with D perhaps matching TRBD1 (6 bases). Germline V lookup: CDR1 SEHNR, CDR2 FQNEAQ (reference sequence). There are 14 residues in the CDR3. V gave up 4 bases and J gave up 13 bases, with 19 bases separating them. DNA for the CDR3: TGTGCCAGCAGCTCAGACCCTTACACAGGGCGACTGTTTTTT. Its protein is CASSSDPYTGRLFF.

V is TRBV7-2 and J is TRBJ2-3; 8 nucleotides align to TRBD2. The germline CDR1 and CDR2 sequences are SGHTA and FQGNSA. The trim removed 5 bases at V and 2 bases at J, leaving 3 bases unmatched. The CDR3 sequence is 14 residues long. In nucleotides, the CDR3 is TGTGCCAGCAGCCCGGGGGGGACCACAGATACGCAGTATTTT. Residues: CASSPGGTTDTQYF.

V usage is TRBV20-1 and J usage is TRBJ1-1, with D possibly being TRBD1 (5 bases). Germline values: CDR1 DFQATT, CDR2 SNEGSKA (reference sequence). Trimming removed 5 bases at V and 0 bases at J, with 10 bases between. There are 13 residues in the CDR3. DNA for the CDR3: TGCAGTGCTCCGGGACCCTTGAACACTGAAGCTTTCTTT. Its translation: CSAPGPLNTEAFF.

This clonotype was seen only a few times. The rearrangement joins TRBV20-1 to TRBJ1-1; TRBD1 agrees at 10 bases. The V gene end was trimmed by 5 bases and the J gene end by 6 bases; junction bases not matched to a gene: 0. The germline CDR1 and CDR2 sequences are DFQATT and SNEGSKA (reference sequence). The CDR3 length is 11 residues. The CDR3 protein is CSAGQGAEAFF. The DNA for the CDR3 is TGCAGTGCTGGACAGGGGGCTGAAGCTTTCTTT.

The gene calls are TRBV12-3 or TRBV12-4 and TRBJ1-3; D remains unclear. This CDR3 region has 13 residues. V dropped 5 bases and J dropped 2 bases, with 7 bases sitting between them. The CDR3 nucleotides read TGTGCCAGCAGTATCACTGCTGGAAACACCATATATTTT. Translating it yields CASSITAGNTIYF.

The chain is built from TRBV30 and TRBJ1-2; D is ambiguous. The CDR3 extends over 13 amino acids. The V end was cut by 1 base, the J end by 3 bases, with 9 bases between. Germline V lookup: CDR1 GTSNPN, CDR2 SVGIG (reference sequence). In DNA, the CDR3 is TGTGCCTGGAGTGGAGGATTAGACTATGGCTACACCTTC. Its translation is CAWSGGLDYGYTF. The full variable domain, rest sourced from reference TRBV30 and TRBJ1-2, is SQTIHQWPATLVQPVGSPLSLECTVEGTSNPNLYWYRQAAGRGLQLLFYSVGIGQISSEVPQNLSASRPQDRQFILSSKKLLLSDSGFYLCAWSGGLDYGYTFGSGTRLTVV.

This clonotype came up a few times. The chain combines TRBV4-2 with TRBJ2-4, with TRBD1 identical over 8 bases. The J segment lost 11 bases and the V segment lost 1 base, leaving 7 bases of the junction unmatched. The CDR3 is made up of 14 amino acids. Germline V gives CDR1 LGHNA, CDR2 YNFKEQ. The CDR3 loop is CASSQVTGAMVQYF. CDR3 sequence (DNA): TGTGCCAGCAGCCAAGTGACAGGGGCAATGGTTCAGTACTTC.

Ten or more counts support this clonotype. The J gene is TRBJ2-3, the V gene TRBV20-1, with 10 bases identical to TRBD2. Germline V gene lookup returns CDR1 DFQATT and CDR2 SNEGSKA (reference sequence). V lost 0 bases to trimming and J lost 0 bases; unmatched junction nucleotides: 3. The CDR3 loop spans 16 amino acids. The CDR3 DNA sequence: TGCAGTGCTAGAGACCCTAGCGGGGGAAGCACAGATACGCAGTATTTT. Translated, it gives CSARDPSGGSTDTQYF.

V and J are TRBV6-2 or TRBV6-3 and TRBJ2-3; either TRBD1 or TRBD2 may fit D (7 bases each). The germline CDR1 and CDR2 sequences are MNHEY and SVGEGT. Between the trimmed V and J ends, which lost 5 bases and 9 bases, there was a span of 12 bases. CDR3 length: 12 residues. The CDR3 loop reads CASSTQGGTQYF. The CDR3, as DNA: TGTGCCAGCAGTACTCAGGGGGGGACGCAGTATTTT.

This clonotype was detected ten times or more. The rearrangement links TRBV18 to TRBJ1-4, with D perhaps TRBD1 (5 bases). CDR1 and CDR2 from the germline V gene are KGHSH and LQKENI. Between the trimmed V and J ends, which lost 4 bases and 5 bases, there was a span of 11 bases. CDR3 length equals 14 residues. As DNA, the CDR3 is TGTGCCAGCTCACAAGGACACCAGAATGAAAAACTGTTTTTT. Encoded protein: CASSQGHQNEKLFF.

This clonotype was detected only a few times. The CDR3 is CASNDADPSAGELFF. CDR3 DNA sequence: TGTGCCAGCAATGACGCAGACCCATCGGCCGGGGAGCTGTTTTTT. The V gene is TRBV6-6, the J gene TRBJ2-2; D is unresolved. V was shortened by 7 bases and J by 6 bases, with 18 bases between the two germline ends. Germline V lookup: CDR1 MNHNY, CDR2 SVGAGI (reference sequence). This CDR3 is 15 amino acids long.

This clonotype came up a few times. V is TRBV7-8 and J is TRBJ1-2, with TRBD1 matching over 10 bases. Looked up from germline, CDR1 is SGHVS and CDR2 is FQNEAQ. J was trimmed by 4 bases and V by 1 base; bases with no gene match: 6. The CDR3 contains 16 residues. CDR3: CASSLGHRDRGYGYTF. For the CDR3, the DNA is TGTGCCAGCAGCTTAGGGCACCGGGACAGGGGCTATGGCTACACCTTC.

The chain is built from TRBV27 and TRBJ1-5; 10 nucleotides align to TRBD1. CDR1 and CDR2 from the germline V gene are MNHEY and SMNVEV (reference sequence). The CDR3 spans 14 residues. Trimming removed 6 bases from V and 9 bases from J; junction bases left unmatched: 8. CDR3 loop: CASRIGQGVLPQHF. The CDR3 DNA reads TGTGCCAGCAGGATAGGACAGGGGGTTTTGCCCCAGCATTTT.

V gene TRBV4-2 combines with J gene TRBJ2-5; 13 bases align to TRBD2. Germline lookup yields CDR1 LGHNA and CDR2 YNFKEQ. CDR3 length: 15 residues. Losses at the gene ends were 4 bases for V and 5 bases for J; bases not matched to a gene: 4. CDR3 loop: CASSPGLAGIETQYF. CDR3 DNA sequence: TGTGCCAGCAGCCCGGGACTAGCGGGGATCGAGACCCAGTACTTC.

This clonotype has ten or more counts. The chain couples TRBV5-1 to TRBJ2-5; tentatively, D is TRBD1 (5 bases). There are 14 residues in the CDR3. V was shortened by 3 bases and J by 5 bases, with 14 bases between the two germline ends. Germline-derived CDR1 and CDR2 are SGHRS and YFSETQ. CDR3 loop: CASSSWTSVETQYF. The CDR3 region has the DNA TGCGCCAGCAGCTCTTGGACATCCGTGGAGACCCAGTACTTC.

This clonotype was observed a handful of times. The chain uses TRBV5-1 and TRBJ2-2; D perhaps matches TRBD1 (5 bases). CDR3 length: 14 residues. Deletions cut 0 bases from V and 8 bases from J, with 11 bases between. Per the germline V gene, CDR1 is SGHRS and CDR2 is YFSETQ. The CDR3 DNA is TGCGCCAGCAGCTTGGACAGGCCCCAGGGGGAGCTGTTTTTT. Protein product: CASSLDRPQGELFF. Full variable domain (remainder filled in from reference TRBV5-1 and TRBJ2-2): KAGVTQTPRYLIKTRGQQVTLSCSPISGHRSVSWYQQTPGQGLQFLFEYFSETQRNKGNFPGRFSGRQFSNSRSEMNVSTLELGDSALYLCASSLDRPQGELFFGEGSRLTVL.

This clonotype was recorded a few times. The V and J genes are TRBV2 and TRBJ2-5; possibly TRBD1 or TRBD2 for D (5 bases each). Trimming left V 6 bases short and J 0 bases short, with 8 bases between. The V gene's germline CDR1 is SNHLY and CDR2 FYNNEI. This CDR3 is built from 13 residues. The CDR3: CASRQDYQETQYF. The CDR3 DNA reads as TGTGCCAGCAGACAGGACTACCAAGAGACCCAGTACTTC.

In its sample, this clonotype was seen many times. V is TRBV29-1 and J is TRBJ2-7; 8 bases align to TRBD1. Trimming removed 3 bases from V and 7 bases from J; junction bases left unmatched: 8. The CDR3 has 13 amino acids. CDR1 is SQVTM, CDR2 ANQGSEA, per germline. The CDR3 DNA follows: TGCAGCGTTGATTCGCAGGGGGCGAGGGAGCAGTACTTC. Its protein is CSVDSQGAREQYF.

This clonotype was detected ten times or more. This chain joins TRBV10-3 and TRBJ1-4; D might be TRBD1 (6 bases). The CDR3 extends over 12 amino acids. Germline V gives CDR1 ENHRY, CDR2 SYGVKD. The V end was cut by 11 bases, the J end by 3 bases, with 10 bases between. The CDR3 nucleotides are TGTGCCGCCGGACAGTCTAATGAAAAACTGTTTTTT. Residues: CAAGQSNEKLFF.

This chain joins TRBV18 and TRBJ2-3; D gene uncertain. CDR1 is KGHSH, CDR2 LQKENI, per germline. This CDR3 spans 17 amino acids. The V end lost 0 bases, the J end lost 6 bases, and 19 bases lay between the germline ends. CDR3 sequence: CASSPPRFAFRADTQYF. The CDR3 DNA reads TGTGCCAGCTCACCACCGAGGTTTGCATTTCGGGCGGATACGCAGTATTTT.

This clonotype was detected many times. The rearrangement joins TRBV20-1 to TRBJ2-7; possibly TRBD2 for D (6 bases). V lost 0 bases and J lost 7, with 13 bases in between. The CDR3 spans 13 residues. Germline-derived CDR1 and CDR2 are DFQATT and SNEGSKA (reference sequence). CDR3 coding DNA: TGCAGTGCTAGAGATTATGGGACTGGGGAGCAGTACGTC. Its translation: CSARDYGTGEQYV.

This clonotype was observed at least ten times. CDR3 residues: CASSYGIRGPEEQYF. The CDR3, as DNA: TGTGCCAGCAGCTATGGAATTAGGGGGCCCGAGGAGCAGTACTTC. V is TRBV7-9 and J is TRBJ2-7; TRBD1 matches at 7 bases. The CDR3 extends over 15 amino acids. Unmatched junction bases numbered 13, after V lost 4 bases and J lost 7 bases. Germline CDR1 is SEHNR and CDR2 is FQNEAQ (reference sequence). Variable domain in full (rest from reference TRBV7-9 and TRBJ2-7): DTGVSQNPRHKITKRGQNVTFRCDPISEHNRLYWYRQTLGQGPEFLTYFQNEAQLEKSRLLSDRFSAERPKGSFSTLEIQRTEQGDSAMYLCASSYGIRGPEEQYFGPGTRLTVT.

J is TRBJ2-1 and V is TRBV12-3 or TRBV12-4, with TRBD1 matching over 7 bases. CDR3 length: 16 amino acids. Trimming at V came to 1 base and at J to 2 bases, leaving 5 bases not matched to a gene. In DNA, the CDR3 is TGTGCCAGCAGTTTAGGTGCAGGGGGAACCTACAATGAGCAGTTCTTC. Protein product: CASSLGAGGTYNEQFF.

This clonotype has more than one count but fewer than ten. The rearrangement links TRBV12-3 or TRBV12-4 to TRBJ2-7, with a weak D call TRBD1 (6 bases). This CDR3 is 14 amino acids long. V was cut by 5 bases and J by 7 bases, with 18 bases left in between. CDR3: CASSPRTGSSEQYV. The CDR3 nucleotides are TGTGCCAGCAGTCCCCGAACAGGGAGTAGTGAGCAGTACGTC.

This chain connects TRBV28 to TRBJ1-1; D gene ambiguous. This CDR3 has 13 amino acids. Germline loops: CDR1 MDHEN, CDR2 SYDVKM. V lost 6 bases and J lost 3, with 11 bases in between. CDR3 in DNA: TGTGCCAGCAGCCCCCGATTTGACACTGAAGCTTTCTTT. Residues: CASSPRFDTEAFF.

At least ten counts were recorded for this clonotype. The chain couples TRBV11-3 to TRBJ2-5; 9 bases map to TRBD1. CDR1 is SGHNT and CDR2 is YENEEA in the germline V gene. This CDR3 spans 16 amino acids. V gave up 5 bases and J gave up 2 bases; unmatched junction bases: 9. CDR3 DNA sequence: TGTGCCAGCAGCCCTGGACAGGGGCGAGCTCAAGAGACCCAGTACTTC. It codes for CASSPGQGRAQETQYF.

This clonotype was counted many times. The chain uses TRBV5-1 and TRBJ2-1, with D hard to call. This CDR3 spans 12 amino acids. V gave up 3 bases and J gave up 6 bases, with 7 bases separating them. Germline CDR1 reads SGHRS; CDR2 reads YFSETQ. The DNA for the CDR3 is TGCGCCAGCAGCTCGGACCGCAATGAGCAGTTCTTC. Protein: CASSSDRNEQFF.

On this clonotype: A much larger clone lies one base from this, so it may be a read error. The gene calls are TRBV9 and TRBJ1-1, with a tentative D call TRBD1 (5 bases). In germline, CDR1 is SGDLS, CDR2 YYNGEE. CDR3 length equals 14 residues. The CDR3 here is CASSVGHLNTVAFF. CDR3 DNA sequence: TGTGCCAGCAGCGTTGGACACCTGAACACTGTAGCTTTCTTT.

This clonotype was recorded a few times. The chain recombines TRBV3-1 with TRBJ2-5, with D perhaps TRBD1 (6 bases). Trimming removed 2 bases at V and 3 bases at J, with 13 bases between. The germline CDR1 and CDR2 sequences are LGHDT and YNNKEL (reference sequence). CDR3 size: 15 residues. The chain's CDR3 is CASSQRDYREETQYF. CDR3 nucleotides: TGTGCCAGCAGCCAAAGGGATTACAGGGAAGAGACCCAGTACTTC.